These T cell receptor beta chains were read from a single sample in a study of human T cells and chemical hapten exposure. TCRdb redid the calling of the RACE reads with MiXCR, one entry per CDR3 protein. The table includes 380,000 or so distinct CDR3 sequences, around 5% detected once. Sequencing was performed on whole blood, taken in connection with sensitization to the hapten diphenylcyclopropenone (DPC). Receptors originate from a young woman with alopecia areata. Some clones in this sample may be carry-over from other donors' samples. Both conserved end residues are part of each CDR3. A D gene is named only where the DNA matches it firmly. For some rows the clone size is stated as once, few or many, or as a class when expanded; others skip it.

d_call: .
v_call: TRBV10-3
j_call: TRBJ1-6
cdr3_length: 13
clone_size: many
cdr3_nt: TGTGCCGCGACCGGGACGCAGGATTCACCCCTCCACTTT
cdr3_aa: CAATGTQDSPLHF

d_call: .
v_call: TRBV7-2
j_call: TRBJ2-2
cdr3_length: 16
clone_size: few
cdr3_nt: TGTGCCAGCAGCAAAAAGACAGTCGCGAACACCGGGGAGCTGTTTTTT
cdr3_aa: CASSKKTVANTGELFF

d_call: .
v_call: TRBV4-3
j_call: TRBJ1-5
cdr3_length: 15
clone_size: many
cdr3_nt: TGCGCCAGCAGCCAAGACAGGGATACAGATCAGCCCCAGCATTTT
cdr3_aa: CASSQDRDTDQPQHF

d_call: .
v_call: TRBV7-8
j_call: TRBJ2-5
cdr3_length: 14
clone_size: few
cdr3_nt: TGTGCCAGCAGCTTAAGTAGGGACCAAGAGACCCAGTACTTC
cdr3_aa: CASSLSRDQETQYF

d_call: .
v_call: TRBV7-2
j_call: TRBJ2-3
cdr3_length: 16
clone_size: few
cdr3_nt: TGTGCCAGCAGCCCCCAAAGGGTCTCTAGCACAGATACGCAGTATTTT
cdr3_aa: CASSPQRVSSTDTQYF

d_call: .
v_call: TRBV5-4
j_call: TRBJ1-3
cdr3_length: 17
clone_size: .
cdr3_nt: TGTGCCAGCAGCTCAGGGACGGTGCGTGGAGGTGGAAACACCATATATTTT
cdr3_aa: CASSSGTVRGGGNTIYF

d_call: TRBD1
v_call: TRBV24-1
j_call: TRBJ1-5
cdr3_length: 13
clone_size: many
cdr3_nt: TGTGCCACCGGCACAGGGGGAGGTCAGCCCCAGCATTTT
cdr3_aa: CATGTGGGQPQHF

d_call: .
v_call: TRBV6-2/TRBV6-3
j_call: TRBJ1-4
cdr3_length: 14
clone_size: many
cdr3_nt: TGTGCCAGCAGTCCCCGGGGCCAAGTTGGAAAACTGTTTTTT
cdr3_aa: CASSPRGQVGKLFF

d_call: TRBD2
v_call: TRBV6-2/TRBV6-3
j_call: TRBJ2-1
cdr3_length: 15
clone_size: many
cdr3_nt: TGTGCCAGCAGTCCCGGGACTAGCGGGGCCGATGAGCAGTTCTTC
cdr3_aa: CASSPGTSGADEQFF

d_call: .
v_call: TRBV2
j_call: TRBJ2-2
cdr3_length: 15
clone_size: few
cdr3_nt: TGTGCCAGCAGTGAATTGTGGCAAAACACCGGGGAGCTGTTTTTT
cdr3_aa: CASSELWQNTGELFF

d_call: .
v_call: TRBV7-8
j_call: TRBJ1-1
cdr3_length: 13
clone_size: .
cdr3_nt: TGTGCCAGCAGCCCGTACCGGACAGTGGAAGCTTTCTTT
cdr3_aa: CASSPYRTVEAFF

d_call: .
v_call: TRBV7-8
j_call: TRBJ2-7
cdr3_length: 15
clone_size: .
cdr3_nt: TGTGCCAGCAGCTTAGGAGGACGCCGGCATGACGAGCAGTACTTC
cdr3_aa: CASSLGGRRHDEQYF

d_call: .
v_call: TRBV6-1
j_call: TRBJ2-3
cdr3_length: 13
clone_size: few
cdr3_nt: TGTGCCAGCAGTAAAGGGGGTCCCCTGGGGCAGTATTTT
cdr3_aa: CASSKGGPLGQYF

d_call: .
v_call: TRBV5-4
j_call: TRBJ2-3
cdr3_length: 12
clone_size: .
cdr3_nt: TGTGCCAGTAGCAGGGGGGAGGATACGCAGTATTTT
cdr3_aa: CASSRGEDTQYF

d_call: TRBD2
v_call: TRBV7-9
j_call: TRBJ2-4
cdr3_length: 16
clone_size: .
cdr3_nt: TGTGCCAGCAGCCCCCTAGCGGAGGTACCCAAAAACATTCAGTACTTC
cdr3_aa: CASSPLAEVPKNIQYF

d_call: .
v_call: TRBV2
j_call: TRBJ1-1
cdr3_length: 14
clone_size: .
cdr3_nt: TGTGCCAGCCTTTTGGGGTCGGGGAACACTGAAGCTTTCTTT
cdr3_aa: CASLLGSGNTEAFF

d_call: TRBD2
v_call: TRBV9
j_call: TRBJ2-1
cdr3_length: 15
clone_size: few
cdr3_nt: TGTGCCAGCAGCGTAGCTAGCGGGGCCTACAATGAGCAGTTCTTC
cdr3_aa: CASSVASGAYNEQFF

d_call: .
v_call: TRBV29-1
j_call: TRBJ2-2
cdr3_length: 14
clone_size: many
cdr3_nt: TGCAGCGTTGAAGGGCAGGGTAACACCGGGGAGCTGTTTTTT
cdr3_aa: CSVEGQGNTGELFF

d_call: TRBD2
v_call: TRBV2
j_call: TRBJ2-3
cdr3_length: 14
clone_size: few
cdr3_nt: TGTGCCAGCAGTGAAATGCGGGGGACAGATACGCAGTATTTT
cdr3_aa: CASSEMRGTDTQYF

d_call: TRBD1
v_call: TRBV7-9
j_call: TRBJ1-5
cdr3_length: 14
clone_size: .
cdr3_nt: TGTGCCAGCAGCTTAGAAGGGACAGGGGGCGCCCAGCATTTT
cdr3_aa: CASSLEGTGGAQHF

d_call: TRBD1
v_call: TRBV6-2/TRBV6-3
j_call: TRBJ2-5
cdr3_length: 15
clone_size: .
cdr3_nt: TGTGCCAGCAGTTACGTGAGGGGGCTTTTAGAGACCCAGTACTTC
cdr3_aa: CASSYVRGLLETQYF

d_call: .
v_call: TRBV29-1
j_call: TRBJ2-5
cdr3_length: 12
clone_size: few
cdr3_nt: TGCAGCGTTGGACAGGCCGAAGAGACCCAGTACTTC
cdr3_aa: CSVGQAEETQYF

d_call: TRBD1
v_call: TRBV14
j_call: TRBJ1-2
cdr3_length: 13
clone_size: many
cdr3_nt: TGTGCCAGCAGCTTGACAGGGGGAAGTGGCTACACCTTC
cdr3_aa: CASSLTGGSGYTF

d_call: .
v_call: TRBV24-1
j_call: TRBJ2-1
cdr3_length: 13
clone_size: many
cdr3_nt: TGTGCCACCAGTGATTCCTTTCATAAAGAGCAGTTCTTC
cdr3_aa: CATSDSFHKEQFF

d_call: .
v_call: TRBV14
j_call: TRBJ2-3
cdr3_length: 13
clone_size: many
cdr3_nt: TGTGCCAGCAGCCCACGACTAGAAGATACGCAGTATTTT
cdr3_aa: CASSPRLEDTQYF

d_call: .
v_call: TRBV5-6
j_call: TRBJ1-1
cdr3_length: 14
clone_size: many
cdr3_nt: TGTGCCAGCAGCTTGGGGGACAATCCCACTGAAGCTTTCTTT
cdr3_aa: CASSLGDNPTEAFF

d_call: .
v_call: TRBV4-1
j_call: TRBJ2-1
cdr3_length: 15
clone_size: .
cdr3_nt: TGCGCCAGCAGCTCCCGGGCCTCTATCCTGGGCGAGCAGTTCTTC
cdr3_aa: CASSSRASILGEQFF

d_call: .
v_call: TRBV5-7
j_call: TRBJ2-2
cdr3_length: 16
clone_size: few
cdr3_nt: TGTGCCAGCACCAATTCCCCTGAGGACTCCACCGGGGAGCTGTTTTTT
cdr3_aa: CASTNSPEDSTGELFF

d_call: .
v_call: TRBV7-6
j_call: TRBJ2-1
cdr3_length: 16
clone_size: many
cdr3_nt: TGTGCCAGCAGCTTAGCATACCGGGGGGCCGACAATGAGCAGTTCTTC
cdr3_aa: CASSLAYRGADNEQFF

d_call: TRBD1
v_call: TRBV20-1
j_call: TRBJ1-2
cdr3_length: 13
clone_size: .
cdr3_nt: TGCAGTGCTTCGACAGGGGAATGGTATGGCTACACCTTC
cdr3_aa: CSASTGEWYGYTF

d_call: .
v_call: TRBV5-4
j_call: TRBJ1-2
cdr3_length: 14
clone_size: many
cdr3_nt: TGTGCCAGCAGCTTGAATGCCGGGGTTTACGGCTACACCTTC
cdr3_aa: CASSLNAGVYGYTF

d_call: .
v_call: TRBV20-1
j_call: TRBJ2-7
cdr3_length: 15
clone_size: few
cdr3_nt: TGCAGTGCTTGGGAAGGTAGCCGATTAGACCGGGAGCAGTACTTC
cdr3_aa: CSAWEGSRLDREQYF

d_call: .
v_call: TRBV29-1
j_call: TRBJ2-2
cdr3_length: 12
clone_size: .
cdr3_nt: TGCAGCGTCGGCGTCCCCACCGGGGAGCTGTTTTTT
cdr3_aa: CSVGVPTGELFF

d_call: TRBD1
v_call: TRBV20-1
j_call: TRBJ1-6
cdr3_length: 13
clone_size: many
cdr3_nt: TGCAGTGCTCCCGGGACAGGGCTACCAGCCCTCCACTTT
cdr3_aa: CSAPGTGLPALHF

d_call: TRBD1
v_call: TRBV5-4
j_call: TRBJ2-5
cdr3_length: 16
clone_size: few
cdr3_nt: TGTGCCAGCAGCTCCGGGACAGGGGCCGATCAAAGGACCCAGTACTTC
cdr3_aa: CASSSGTGADQRTQYF

d_call: TRBD1
v_call: TRBV5-1
j_call: TRBJ2-7
cdr3_length: 15
clone_size: many
cdr3_nt: TGCGCCAGCAGCTTGAAGGGACAGGGGGCCCACGAGCAGTACTTC
cdr3_aa: CASSLKGQGAHEQYF

d_call: .
v_call: TRBV5-6
j_call: TRBJ2-7
cdr3_length: 13
clone_size: .
cdr3_nt: TGTGCCAGCAGCTCCCCGTTGGCACGGAAGCAGTACTTC
cdr3_aa: CASSSPLARKQYF